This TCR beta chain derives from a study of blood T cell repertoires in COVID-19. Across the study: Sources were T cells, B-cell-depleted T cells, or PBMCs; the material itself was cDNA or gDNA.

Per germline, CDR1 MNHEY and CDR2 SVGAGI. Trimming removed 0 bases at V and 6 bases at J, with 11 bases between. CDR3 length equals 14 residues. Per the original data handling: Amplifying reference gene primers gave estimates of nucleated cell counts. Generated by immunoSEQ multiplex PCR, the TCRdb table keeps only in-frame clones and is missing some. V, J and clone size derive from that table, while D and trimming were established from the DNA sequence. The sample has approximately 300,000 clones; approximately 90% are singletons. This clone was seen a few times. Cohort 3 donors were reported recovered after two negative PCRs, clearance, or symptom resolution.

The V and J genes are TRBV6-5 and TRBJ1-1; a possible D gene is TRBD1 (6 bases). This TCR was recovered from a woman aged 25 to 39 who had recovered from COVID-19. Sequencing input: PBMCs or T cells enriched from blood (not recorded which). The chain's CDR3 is CASSYSPGQPEAFF. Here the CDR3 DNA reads TGTGCCAGCAGTTACTCGCCAGGACAGCCTGAAGCTTTCTTT.